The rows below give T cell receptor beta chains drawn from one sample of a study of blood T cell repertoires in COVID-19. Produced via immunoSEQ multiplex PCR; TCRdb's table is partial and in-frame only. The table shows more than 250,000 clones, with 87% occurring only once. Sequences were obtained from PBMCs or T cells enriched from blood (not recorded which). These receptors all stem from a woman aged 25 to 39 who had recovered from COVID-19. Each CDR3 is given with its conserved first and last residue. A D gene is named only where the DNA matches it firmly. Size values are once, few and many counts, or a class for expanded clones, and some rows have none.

CASKTGQNTGELFF TGTGCCAGCAAGACAGGGCAGAACACCGGGGAGCTGTTTTTT TRBV2 TRBD1 . TRBJ2-2
CASPEDTDAPYGYTF TGCGCCAGCCCTGAGGACACCGATGCCCCCTATGGCTACACCTTC TRBV23-1 . . TRBJ1-2
CASSSRRDTGELFF TGTGCCAGCAGCTCTAGGAGAGATACCGGGGAGCTGTTTTTT TRBV7-8 . . TRBJ2-2
CASSPGIGYGYTF TGCGCCAGCAGTCCAGGGATAGGTTATGGCTACACCTTC TRBV4-3 . once TRBJ1-2
CASSLQGLIISGNTIYF TGTGCCAGCAGCTTGCAGGGTCTAATCATATCTGGAAACACCATATATTTT TRBV5-8 . . TRBJ1-3
CASKGMGGQGLYEQYF TGTGCCAGCAAAGGGATGGGGGGACAGGGTCTGTACGAGCAGTACTTC TRBV27 TRBD1 . TRBJ2-7
CASRSGRGGYEQYF TGTGCCAGCAGATCGGGGAGAGGGGGTTACGAGCAGTACTTC TRBV2 . . TRBJ2-7
CSASGWTEAFF TGCAGTGCTTCAGGGTGGACTGAAGCTTTCTTT TRBV20-1 . . TRBJ1-1
CASSQDRQRGNSPLHF TGTGCCAGCAGCCAAGATCGTCAAAGGGGTAATTCACCCCTCCACTTT TRBV4-2 . . TRBJ1-6
CASSGTGHRSYEQYF TGTGCCAGCAGCGGGACAGGCCACCGCTCCTACGAGCAGTACTTC TRBV2 TRBD1 . TRBJ2-7
CASSPPNRGKGDGYTF TGTGCCAGCTCACCCCCGAACAGGGGGAAGGGCGATGGCTACACCTTC TRBV18 TRBD1 . TRBJ1-2
CASSEGRYSHEQFF TGCGCCAGCAGTGAAGGGAGGTATTCCCATGAGCAGTTCTTC TRBV10-1 . . TRBJ2-1
CASRNRGYSNQPQHF TGTGCCAGCCGGAACAGGGGTTATAGCAATCAGCCCCAGCATTTT TRBV6-5 TRBD1 . TRBJ1-5
CATSRDGLAGELFF TGTGCCACCAGCAGGGACGGACTAGCCGGGGAGCTGTTTTTT TRBV15 TRBD2 . TRBJ2-2
CAIRTGTGADTQYF TGTGCCATCAGGACCGGGACAGGGGCAGATACGCAGTATTTT TRBV10-3 TRBD1 . TRBJ2-3
CSVEDQNRGFYGYTF TGCAGCGTTGAAGATCAGAACAGGGGATTTTATGGCTACACCTTC TRBV29-1 TRBD1 once TRBJ1-2
CASSREDTSRGQYF TGCGCCAGCAGTCGTGAGGACACTTCCAGGGGGCAGTACTTC TRBV5-1 . . TRBJ2-7
CASSYGQGGLTEAFF TGTGCCAGCAGCTACGGACAGGGGGGTCTCACTGAAGCTTTCTTT TRBV5-4 TRBD1 once TRBJ1-1
CASSLFPFPLAGGYNEQFF TGTGCCAGCAGTTTATTCCCTTTTCCTCTAGCGGGGGGGTACAATGAGCAGTTCTTC TRBV28 TRBD2 . TRBJ2-1
CASSRDSATNEKLFF TGTGCCAGCAGTCGGGACAGCGCAACTAATGAAAAACTGTTTTTT TRBV2 TRBD1 once TRBJ1-4
CASSALRQGLAKNIQYF TGTGCCAGCAGTGCTTTGCGACAGGGACTAGCCAAAAACATTCAGTACTTC TRBV2 . . TRBJ2-4
CASSTGGMAGNTIYF TGTGCCAGCAGCACAGGGGGTATGGCTGGAAACACCATATATTTT TRBV6-5 TRBD1 once TRBJ1-3
CASSEVKTGVLTQYF TGTGCCAGCAGTGAGGTGAAGACAGGGGTCCTTACGCAGTATTTT TRBV2 TRBD1 . TRBJ2-3
CASSITARGTLSGNTIYF TGTGCCAGTAGTATCACAGCCCGCGGGACTCTCTCTGGAAACACCATATATTTT TRBV19 . . TRBJ1-3
CASSVAGLAGVAYNEQFF TGTGCCAGCAGCGTCGCGGGACTAGCGGGGGTAGCCTACAATGAGCAGTTCTTC TRBV9 TRBD2 . TRBJ2-1
CASSTGGYYEQYF TGTGCCAGTAGTACTGGAGGTTACTACGAGCAGTACTTC TRBV19 . . TRBJ2-7
CASSPTGNHQPQHF TGTGCCAGCAGCCCTACCGGGAACCATCAGCCCCAGCATTTT TRBV6-2/TRBV6-3 . many TRBJ1-5
CASSGVGDRVGEQYF TGTGCCAGCAGCGGCGTAGGGGACAGGGTTGGCGAGCAGTACTTC TRBV5-6 TRBD1 . TRBJ2-7
CASSQSSGSLYNEQFF TGTGCCAGCAGCCAGTCTAGCGGTAGCCTCTACAATGAGCAGTTCTTC TRBV11-3 TRBD2 . TRBJ2-1
CASSVDQAGVNNEQFF TGTGCCAGCAGCGTAGATCAAGCGGGGGTAAACAATGAGCAGTTCTTC TRBV9 TRBD2 . TRBJ2-1
CASSLDRDRGLVNTGELFF TGTGCCAGCAGCTTAGACCGGGACAGGGGTCTAGTGAACACCGGGGAGCTGTTTTTT TRBV11-2 TRBD1 . TRBJ2-2
CASSLNRETGNTIYF TGTGCCAGCAGTTTAAACAGGGAGACTGGAAACACCATATATTTT TRBV27 . once TRBJ1-3
CASSSPPIAGGLTDTQYF TGTGCCAGCAGCTCTCCCCCTATAGCGGGGGGCCTCACAGATACGCAGTATTTT TRBV5-4 TRBD2 . TRBJ2-3
CASRQGGGTEAFF TGTGCCAGCAGGCAGGGAGGTGGGACTGAAGCTTTCTTT TRBV4-2 . . TRBJ1-1
CASSLDGLSGNTIYF TGCGCCAGCAGCTTGGATGGGCTCTCTGGAAACACCATATATTTT TRBV5-1 . . TRBJ1-3
CASTAPGGGQPQHF TGTGCCAGCACCGCTCCAGGGGGCGGTCAGCCCCAGCATTTT TRBV6-5 TRBD1 . TRBJ1-5
CASSQVGERVFHGYTF TGCGCCAGCAGCCAAGTGGGCGAGAGGGTGTTTCATGGCTACACCTTC TRBV4-1 . once TRBJ1-2
CASSYSTATSYEQYF TGTGCCAGCAGTTACTCGACAGCCACCTCCTACGAGCAGTACTTC TRBV6-5 . . TRBJ2-7
CASSPGRVKTGELFF TGTGCCAGCAGTCCCGGCAGGGTTAAGACCGGGGAGCTGTTTTTT TRBV2 . once TRBJ2-2
CATSRVQSGANVLTF TGTGCCACCAGCAGAGTTCAGTCTGGGGCCAACGTCCTGACTTTC TRBV15 . . TRBJ2-6
CASSLQGYEQYF TGTGCCAGCAGCTTACAGGGCTACGAGCAGTACTTC TRBV7-9 . . TRBJ2-7
CAISGGGASYEQYF TGTGCCATCAGTGGCGGGGGGGCCTCCTACGAGCAGTACTTC TRBV10-3 TRBD2 . TRBJ2-7
CASTPPGSHYGYTF TGTGCCAGCACGCCCCCGGGAAGTCACTATGGCTACACCTTC TRBV28 . . TRBJ1-2
CASSWRQDRINTEAFF TGTGCCAGCAGTTGGAGACAGGACAGAATAAACACTGAAGCTTTCTTT TRBV6-5 . . TRBJ1-1
CASSQGRGTGELFF TGTGCCAGTTCCCAAGGCCGGGGCACCGGGGAGCTGTTTTTT TRBV27 . . TRBJ2-2
CASSFQGARWTEAFF TGTGCCAGCAGCTTCCAGGGGGCGAGGTGGACTGAAGCTTTCTTT TRBV11-1 TRBD1 . TRBJ1-1
CASGERGRNTEAFF TGCGCCAGCGGGGAAAGGGGCCGGAACACTGAAGCTTTCTTT TRBV5-1 . . TRBJ1-1
CASSSPGRSYEQYF TGCGCCAGCAGTTCCCCGGGAAGATCCTACGAGCAGTACTTC TRBV5-1 . once TRBJ2-7
CASSGPKGGVETQYF TGTGCCAGCAGCGGGCCCAAGGGCGGGGTGGAGACCCAGTACTTC TRBV9 . . TRBJ2-5
CASSEYLQGMVNEQFF TGTGCCAGCAGTGAATATTTACAGGGTATGGTCAATGAGCAGTTCTTC TRBV25-1 . . TRBJ2-1
CASSYSTRDNYNEQFF TGTGCCAGCAGTTACTCCACCCGGGACAATTACAATGAGCAGTTCTTC TRBV6-6 . . TRBJ2-1